This T cell receptor (beta chain) was sequenced for a study of graft-versus-host responses after intestinal transplantation. General study findings and limits: Association was observed between peak circulating GvH clone levels and early post-transplant HvG declines.

In the case of this clone: Its antigen is unidentified.

Germline values: CDR1 SGHKS, CDR2 YYEKEE (reference sequence). The CDR3 consists of 15 residues. V shed 2 bases and J shed 2 bases, with 14 bases lying between them. Generated by immunoSEQ multiplex PCR, the TCRdb table keeps only in-frame clones and is missing some. The data hold about 110,000 clones, with 85% to 95% observed a single time. The source was unstimulated CD8+ T cells sorted from spleen or lymph node cells, collected before transplant. The V gene is TRBV5-5, the J gene TRBJ2-7; D may be TRBD1 (6 bases). The TCR was taken from a human donor who was the organ donor for an intestinal transplant. This CDR3 is CASSFFVGTTYEQYF. CDR3 in DNA: TGTGCCAGCAGCTTCTTTGTGGGGACAACCTACGAGCAGTACTTC.